Following are 6 T cell receptor beta chains from one sample sequenced in a study of blood T cell repertoires in COVID-19. Some clones are missing from TCRdb's copy, which holds only in-frame ones; the method was immunoSEQ multiplex PCR. The sample has about 420,000 clones, over 85% seen once; the top ten hold around 0.92%. The sequenced sample was peripheral blood. Receptor source: a man aged 18 to 35 with COVID-19, enrolled during active disease.

The chain joins TRBV18 to TRBJ2-3; 14 positions agree with TRBD2. This CDR3 contains 18 residues. Germline-derived CDR1 and CDR2 are KGHSH and LQKENI. V lost 4 bases and J lost 4; bases outside the gene matches: 10. CDR3 protein: CASSQGTSGSAAPDTQYF. CDR3 DNA: TGTGCCAGCTCACAAGGGACTAGCGGGAGTGCCGCCCCAGATACGCAGTATTTT.

The chain carries TRBV6-5 and TRBJ1-1; the match to TRBD1 covers 10 bases. Germline lookup yields CDR1 MNHEY and CDR2 SVGAGI. This CDR3 contains 15 residues. Trimming at V came to 7 bases and at J to 2 bases, leaving 7 bases not matched to a gene. CDR3 DNA sequence: TGTGCCAGCATCGGACAGGGGGATGGTAACACTGAAGCTTTCTTT. The encoded protein is CASIGQGDGNTEAFF.

The rearrangement links TRBV10-3 to TRBJ2-3, with a possible D match to TRBD2 (5 bases). The CDR3 is 14 residues long. V was trimmed by 5 bases and J by 1 base, leaving 10 bases between them. Looked up from germline, CDR1 is ENHRY and CDR2 is SYGVKD. CDR3 in amino acids: CAISPSGGTDTQYF. CDR3 DNA sequence: TGTGCCATCAGTCCTTCCGGGGGCACAGATACGCAGTATTTT.

This chain joins TRBV3-1 (or the pseudogene TRBV3-2) and TRBJ2-6; D is undetermined. Per the germline V gene, CDR1 is LGHDT and CDR2 is YNNKEL (reference sequence). The CDR3 loop spans 18 amino acids. Trimming took off 0 bases at V and 4 bases at J, with 16 bases between the two ends. The DNA for the CDR3 is TGTGCCAGCAGCCAAGATGGAGTAGCAAAAGCGGGGGCCAACGTCCTGACTTTC. It yields the protein CASSQDGVAKAGANVLTF.

The chain carries TRBV6-6 and TRBJ1-6; D remains ambiguous. This CDR3 is built from 16 residues. V was cut by 5 bases and J by 13 bases, with 24 bases left in between. CDR1 and CDR2 from the germline V gene are MNHNY and SVGAGI (reference sequence). CDR3 in amino acids: CASSPDLAPQRRPLHF. Here the CDR3 DNA reads TGTGCCAGCAGTCCCGACCTCGCGCCCCAACGGCGGCCCCTCCACTTT.

The chain carries TRBV6-1 and TRBJ1-2; TRBD1 agrees at 7 bases. Trimming removed 1 base from V and 7 bases from J; junction bases left unmatched: 6. Germline CDR1 MNHNS, CDR2 SASEGT. The CDR3 extends over 14 amino acids. CDR3 amino acids: CASSEGGRGIGYTF. As DNA, the CDR3 is TGTGCCAGCAGTGAAGGGGGCAGGGGGATTGGCTACACCTTC.